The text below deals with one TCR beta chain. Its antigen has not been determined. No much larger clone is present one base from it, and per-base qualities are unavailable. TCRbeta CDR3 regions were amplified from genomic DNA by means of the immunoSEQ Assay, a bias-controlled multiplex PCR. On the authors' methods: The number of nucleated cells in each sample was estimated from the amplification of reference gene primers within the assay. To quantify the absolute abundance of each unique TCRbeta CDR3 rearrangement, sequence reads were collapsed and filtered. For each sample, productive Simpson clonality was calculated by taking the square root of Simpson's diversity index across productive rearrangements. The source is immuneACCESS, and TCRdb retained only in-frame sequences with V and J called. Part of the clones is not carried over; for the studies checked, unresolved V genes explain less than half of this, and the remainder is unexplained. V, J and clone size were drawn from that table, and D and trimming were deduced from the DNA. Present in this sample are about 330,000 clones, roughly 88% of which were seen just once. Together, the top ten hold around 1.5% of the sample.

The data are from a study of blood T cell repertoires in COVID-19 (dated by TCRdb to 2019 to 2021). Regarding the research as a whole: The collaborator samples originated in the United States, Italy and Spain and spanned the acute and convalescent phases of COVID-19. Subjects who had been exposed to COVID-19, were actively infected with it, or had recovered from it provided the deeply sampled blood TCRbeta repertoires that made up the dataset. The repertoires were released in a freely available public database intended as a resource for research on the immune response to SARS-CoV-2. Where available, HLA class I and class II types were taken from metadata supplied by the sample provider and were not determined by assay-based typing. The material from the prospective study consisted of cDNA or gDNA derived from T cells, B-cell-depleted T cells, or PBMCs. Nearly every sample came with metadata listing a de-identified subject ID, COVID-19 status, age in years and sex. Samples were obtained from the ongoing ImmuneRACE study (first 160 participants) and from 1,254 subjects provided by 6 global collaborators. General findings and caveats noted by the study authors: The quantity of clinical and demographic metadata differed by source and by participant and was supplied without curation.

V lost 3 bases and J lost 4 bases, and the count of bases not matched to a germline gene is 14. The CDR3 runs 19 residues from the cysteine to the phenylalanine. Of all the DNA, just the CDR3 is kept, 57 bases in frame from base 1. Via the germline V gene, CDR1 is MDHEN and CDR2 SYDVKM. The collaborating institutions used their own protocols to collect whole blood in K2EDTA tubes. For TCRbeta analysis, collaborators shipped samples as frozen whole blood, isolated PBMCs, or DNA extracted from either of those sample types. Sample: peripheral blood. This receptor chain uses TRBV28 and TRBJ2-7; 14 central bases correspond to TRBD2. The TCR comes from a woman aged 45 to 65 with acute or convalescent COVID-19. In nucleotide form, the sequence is TGTGCCAGCAGTTTTTCCCCCAGGACTAGCGGGAGGAGTTTGTACGAGCAGTACTTC. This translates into CASSFSPRTSGRSLYEQYF.